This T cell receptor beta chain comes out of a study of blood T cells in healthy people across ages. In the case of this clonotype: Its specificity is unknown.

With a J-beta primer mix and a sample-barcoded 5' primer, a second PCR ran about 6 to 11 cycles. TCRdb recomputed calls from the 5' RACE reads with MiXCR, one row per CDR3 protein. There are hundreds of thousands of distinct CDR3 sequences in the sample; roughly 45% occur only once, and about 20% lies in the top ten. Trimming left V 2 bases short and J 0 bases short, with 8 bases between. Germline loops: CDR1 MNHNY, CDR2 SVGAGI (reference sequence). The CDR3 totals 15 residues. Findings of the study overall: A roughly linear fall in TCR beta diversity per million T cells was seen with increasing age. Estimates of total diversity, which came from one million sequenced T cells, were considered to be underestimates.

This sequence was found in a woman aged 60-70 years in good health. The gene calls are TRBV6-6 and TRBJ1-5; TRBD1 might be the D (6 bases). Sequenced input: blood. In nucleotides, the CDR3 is TGTGCCAGCAGTTACCGGGACAATAGCAATCAGCCCCAGCATTTT. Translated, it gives CASSYRDNSNQPQHF.